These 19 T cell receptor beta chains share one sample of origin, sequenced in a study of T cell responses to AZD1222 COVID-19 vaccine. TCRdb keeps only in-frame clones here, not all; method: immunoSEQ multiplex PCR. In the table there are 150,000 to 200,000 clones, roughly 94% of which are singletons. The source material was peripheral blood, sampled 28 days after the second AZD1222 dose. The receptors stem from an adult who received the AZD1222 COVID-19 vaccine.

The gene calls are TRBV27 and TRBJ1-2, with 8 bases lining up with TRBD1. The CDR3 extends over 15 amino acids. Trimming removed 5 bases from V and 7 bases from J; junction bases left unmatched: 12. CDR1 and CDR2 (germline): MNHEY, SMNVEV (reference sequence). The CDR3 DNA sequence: TGTGCCAGCAGTCTCCAGACAGGGGATAGAGGTGGCTACACCTTC. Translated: CASSLQTGDRGGYTF.

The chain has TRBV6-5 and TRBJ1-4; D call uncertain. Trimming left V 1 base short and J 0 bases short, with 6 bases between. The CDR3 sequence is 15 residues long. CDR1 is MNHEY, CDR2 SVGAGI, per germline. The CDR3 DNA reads TGTGCCAGCAGTTACTTGGGAGCAACTAATGAAAAACTGTTTTTT. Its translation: CASSYLGATNEKLFF.

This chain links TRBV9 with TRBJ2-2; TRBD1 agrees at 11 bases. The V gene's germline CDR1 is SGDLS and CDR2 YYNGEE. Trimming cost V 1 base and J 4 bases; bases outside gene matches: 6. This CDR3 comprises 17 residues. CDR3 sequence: CASSVSGGTGGTGELFF. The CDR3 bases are TGTGCCAGCAGCGTAAGCGGTGGGACAGGGGGCACCGGGGAGCTGTTTTTT.

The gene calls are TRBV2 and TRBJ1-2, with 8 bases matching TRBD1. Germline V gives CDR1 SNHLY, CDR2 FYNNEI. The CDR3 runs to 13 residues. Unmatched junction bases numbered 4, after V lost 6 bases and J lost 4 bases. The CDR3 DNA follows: TGTGCCAGCAGATCAGGGGGCCTCTATGGCTACACCTTC. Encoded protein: CASRSGGLYGYTF.

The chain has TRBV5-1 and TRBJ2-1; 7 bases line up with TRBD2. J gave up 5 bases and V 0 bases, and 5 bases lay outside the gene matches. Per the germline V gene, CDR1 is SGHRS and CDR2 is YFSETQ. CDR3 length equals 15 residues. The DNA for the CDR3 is TGCGCCAGCAGCTTGGCCGCGGGAGTAAACAATGAGCAGTTCTTC. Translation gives CASSLAAGVNNEQFF.

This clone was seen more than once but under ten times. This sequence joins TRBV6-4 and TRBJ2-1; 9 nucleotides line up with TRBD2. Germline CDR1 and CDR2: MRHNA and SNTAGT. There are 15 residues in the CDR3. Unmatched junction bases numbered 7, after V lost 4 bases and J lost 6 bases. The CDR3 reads CASSVGSGSSNEQFF. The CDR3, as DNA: TGTGCCAGCAGTGTTGGTAGCGGGAGCAGCAATGAGCAGTTCTTC.

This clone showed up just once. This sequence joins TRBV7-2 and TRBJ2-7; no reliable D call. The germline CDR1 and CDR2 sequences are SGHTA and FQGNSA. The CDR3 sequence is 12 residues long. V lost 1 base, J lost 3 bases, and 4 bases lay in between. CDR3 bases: TGTGCCAGCAGCTTAGGGGACTACGAGCAGTACTTC. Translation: CASSLGDYEQYF.

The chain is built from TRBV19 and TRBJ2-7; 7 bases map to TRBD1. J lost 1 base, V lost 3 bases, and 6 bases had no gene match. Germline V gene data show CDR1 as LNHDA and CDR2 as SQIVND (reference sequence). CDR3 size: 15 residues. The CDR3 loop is CASSIRDSYSYEQYF. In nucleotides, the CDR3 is TGTGCCAGTAGTATCCGGGACAGCTATTCCTACGAGCAGTACTTC.

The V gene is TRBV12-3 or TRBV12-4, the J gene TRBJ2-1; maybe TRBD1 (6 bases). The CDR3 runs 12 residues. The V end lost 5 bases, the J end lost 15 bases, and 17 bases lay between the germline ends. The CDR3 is CASSLPQGPPFF. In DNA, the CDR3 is TGTGCCAGCAGTCTACCACAGGGTCCCCCGTTCTTC.

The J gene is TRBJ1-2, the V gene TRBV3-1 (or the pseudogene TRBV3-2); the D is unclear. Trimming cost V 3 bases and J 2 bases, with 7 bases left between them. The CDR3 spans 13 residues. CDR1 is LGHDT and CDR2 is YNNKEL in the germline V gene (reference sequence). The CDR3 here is CASSHGRNYGYTF. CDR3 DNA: TGTGCCAGCAGCCACGGACGCAACTATGGCTACACCTTC.

The CDR3 sequence: CASSIMAASTDTQYF. The CDR3 coding sequence is TGTGCCAGTAGTATCATGGCAGCTAGCACAGATACGCAGTATTTT. The rearrangement joins TRBV19 to TRBJ2-3, with unresolved D. The CDR3 spans 15 residues. Trimming removed 3 bases at V and 0 bases at J, with 10 bases between. Germline V gives CDR1 LNHDA, CDR2 SQIVND (reference sequence). The variable domain in full, completed from reference TRBV19 and TRBJ2-3, reads DGGITQSPKYLFRKEGQNVTLSCEQNLNHDAMYWYRQDPGQGLRLIYYSQIVNDFQKGDIAEGYSVSREKKESFPLTVTSAQKNPTAFYLCASSIMAASTDTQYFGPGTRLTVL.

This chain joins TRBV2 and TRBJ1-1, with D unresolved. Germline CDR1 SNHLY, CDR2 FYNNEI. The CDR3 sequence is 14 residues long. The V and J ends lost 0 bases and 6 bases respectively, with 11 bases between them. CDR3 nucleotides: TGTGCCAGCAGTGAAGCCAGGTCGAGGGCTGAAGCTTTCTTT. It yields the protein CASSEARSRAEAFF.

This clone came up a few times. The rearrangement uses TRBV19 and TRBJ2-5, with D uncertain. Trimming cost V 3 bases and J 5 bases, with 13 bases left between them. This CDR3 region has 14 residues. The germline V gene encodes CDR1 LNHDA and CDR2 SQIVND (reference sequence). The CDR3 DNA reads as TGTGCCAGTAGTATGGCGGCATCTAGTGAGACCCAGTACTTC. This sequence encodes CASSMAASSETQYF.

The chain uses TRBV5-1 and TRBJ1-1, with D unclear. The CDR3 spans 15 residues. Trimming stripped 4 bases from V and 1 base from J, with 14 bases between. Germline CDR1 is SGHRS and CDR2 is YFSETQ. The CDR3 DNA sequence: TGCGCCAGCAGCAGGCAGGCCCCGGAGAACACTGAAGCTTTCTTT. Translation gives CASSRQAPENTEAFF.

CDR3 DNA sequence: TGTGCCAGCAGCCCTAGAGAGGGGAGCTCCTACAATGAGCAGTTCTTC. Amino acid sequence: CASSPREGSSYNEQFF. V and J are TRBV3-1 (or the pseudogene TRBV3-2) and TRBJ2-1; either TRBD1 or TRBD2 may fit D (5 bases each). V was shortened by 4 bases and J by 0 bases, with 13 bases between the two germline ends. The CDR3 contains 16 residues. Per the germline V gene, CDR1 is LGHDT and CDR2 is YNNKEL (reference sequence).

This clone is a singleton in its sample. The CDR3 loop is CASSSGPNNEKLFF. In DNA form, the CDR3 reads TGTGCCAGCAGCTCGGGACCTAATAATGAAAAACTGTTTTTT. V is TRBV7-8 and J is TRBJ1-4, with TRBD1 as a possible D gene (5 bases). Trimming left V 4 bases short and J 4 bases short, with 10 bases between. Germline values: CDR1 SGHVS, CDR2 FQNEAQ. The CDR3 spans 14 residues.

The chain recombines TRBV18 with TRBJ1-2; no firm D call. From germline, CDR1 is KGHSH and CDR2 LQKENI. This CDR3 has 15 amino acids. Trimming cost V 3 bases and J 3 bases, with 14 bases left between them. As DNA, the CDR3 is TGTGCCAGCTCACCCCCCGGGGTGTTGGACTATGGCTACACCTTC. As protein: CASSPPGVLDYGYTF.

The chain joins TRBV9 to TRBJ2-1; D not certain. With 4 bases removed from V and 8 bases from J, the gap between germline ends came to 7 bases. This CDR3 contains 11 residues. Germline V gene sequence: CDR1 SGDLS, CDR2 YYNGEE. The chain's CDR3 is CASSSDYEQFF. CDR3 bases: TGTGCCAGCAGCTCCGACTATGAGCAGTTCTTC.

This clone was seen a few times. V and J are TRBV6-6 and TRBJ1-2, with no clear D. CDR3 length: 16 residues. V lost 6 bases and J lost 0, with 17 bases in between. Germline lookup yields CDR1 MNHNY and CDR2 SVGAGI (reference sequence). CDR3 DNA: TGTGCCAGCAGACCAGACCCGATCGTGTCTAACTATGGCTACACCTTC. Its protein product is CASRPDPIVSNYGYTF.